Presented here are 7 T cell receptor beta chains from one specimen sequenced in a study of blood T cells in healthy people across ages. A second roughly 6 to 11 cycle PCR used barcoded and J-beta primers. TCRdb fed the 5' RACE reads into MiXCR, producing one record per CDR3 protein. The sample includes approximately 1,000,000 distinct CDR3 sequences, 45% of them seen just once. The sequenced sample consisted of blood. These receptors came from a woman aged 60-70 years in good health.

V is TRBV5-6 and J is TRBJ2-7; 13 bases agree with TRBD2. In germline, CDR1 is SGHDT, CDR2 YYEEEE. V was pared by 6 bases and J by 0 bases, with 6 bases of the junction left unmatched. This CDR3 has 16 residues. CDR3 amino acids: CASTGLAGARSYEQYF. The CDR3 DNA sequence: TGTGCCAGCACCGGACTAGCGGGAGCCCGCTCCTACGAGCAGTACTTC.

A few counts support this clonotype. This chain links TRBV4-2 with TRBJ2-7; TRBD2 matches at 9 bases. The V gene end was trimmed by 4 bases and the J gene end by 3 bases; junction bases not matched to a gene: 4. This CDR3 is 14 amino acids long. Germline V gene data show CDR1 as LGHNA and CDR2 as YNFKEQ. The CDR3 protein is CASSPSGKGYEQYF. The CDR3 DNA is TGTGCCAGCAGCCCTAGCGGGAAAGGCTACGAGCAGTACTTC.

This clonotype occurred once. The chain joins TRBV9 to TRBJ2-3; TRBD1 is a possible D gene (6 bases). Germline CDR1 reads SGDLS; CDR2 reads YYNGEE. CDR3 length: 15 residues. Trimming removed 4 bases from V and 5 bases from J, with 17 bases in between. Here the CDR3 reads CASSQLSEGVDTQYF. CDR3 in DNA: TGTGCCAGCAGCCAATTGAGCGAGGGGGTAGATACGCAGTATTTT.

This clonotype appeared a few times. Written as DNA, the CDR3 is TGTGCCAGCAGCTTAGGTAGAATGGGCGGACATACGCAGTATTTT. Its protein product is CASSLGRMGGHTQYF. The chain links TRBV11-2 to TRBJ2-3; D gene uncertain. The CDR3 covers 15 residues. Trimming pared 1 base from V and 7 bases from J, leaving 15 bases between. CDR1 is SGHAT, CDR2 FQNNGV, per germline.

This chain connects TRBV10-3 to TRBJ1-1; D ambiguous. V was cut by 4 bases and J by 0 bases, with 9 bases left in between. The CDR3 length is 14 residues. Per the germline V gene, CDR1 is ENHRY and CDR2 is SYGVKD. CDR3 sequence reads: CAISANSLNTEAFF. CDR3 sequence (DNA): TGTGCCATCAGTGCTAACAGCCTGAACACTGAAGCTTTCTTT.

The rearrangement uses TRBV5-1 and TRBJ2-1, with D unresolved. Germline CDR1 is SGHRS and CDR2 is YFSETQ. There are 15 residues in the CDR3. V was clipped by 0 bases and J by 8 bases, with 15 bases between them. The CDR3 reads CASSLASVGSDEQFF. The CDR3 bases are TGCGCCAGCAGCTTGGCGTCGGTGGGTTCCGATGAGCAGTTCTTC.

The sample holds a few counts of this clonotype. The rearrangement links TRBV29-1 to TRBJ1-4; weak D call: TRBD1 (6 bases). The germline CDR1 and CDR2 sequences are SQVTM and ANQGSEA. Between the trimmed V and J ends, which lost 4 bases and 8 bases, there was a span of 11 bases. The CDR3 is 12 amino acids. The CDR3 DNA reads TGCAGCGTTGGGTCAGGGGACGAAAAACTGTTTTTT. Its translation: CSVGSGDEKLFF.